Listed here are 8 T cell receptor beta chains from one sample, sequenced in a study of pediatric ulcerative colitis. One to two pinch biopsies were taken from the rectum during colonoscopy. Sequenced by immunoSEQ multiplex PCR; TCRdb stores in-frame clones only, minus some. The sample has some 37,000 clones, around three quarters seen once. Source material: gut tissue. The receptors derive from a boy aged 10-17 years with moderate ulcerative colitis.

The chain couples TRBV28 to TRBJ1-5, with TRBD1 as a possible D gene (5 bases). Trimming left V 6 bases short and J 2 bases short, with 17 bases between. This CDR3 region has 16 residues. Germline V CDR1 and CDR2: MDHEN, SYDVKM. CDR3 region: CASRWGQGRGNQPQHF. In nucleotides, the CDR3 is TGTGCCAGCAGATGGGGTCAGGGAAGGGGCAATCAGCCCCAGCATTTT.

This chain uses TRBV5-8 with TRBJ1-4; D unresolved. Germline CDR1 and CDR2: SGHTS and YDEGEE. The CDR3 covers 12 residues. V was clipped by 1 base and J by 8 bases, with 6 bases between them. As DNA, the CDR3 is TGTGCCAGCAGCTTGCTGACAGAAAAACTGTTTTTT. This encodes CASSLLTEKLFF.

The J gene is TRBJ2-3, the V gene TRBV7-9; D call uncertain. The CDR3 loop spans 12 amino acids. The V and J ends lost 3 bases and 2 bases respectively, with 3 bases between them. The germline V gene has CDR1 SEHNR and CDR2 FQNEAQ (reference sequence). CDR3 sequence: CASSFFTDTQYF. The CDR3 nucleotides are TGTGCCAGCAGCTTCTTCACAGATACGCAGTATTTT.

This sequence joins TRBV6-1 and TRBJ2-3; no clear D. Trimming pared 7 bases from V and 2 bases from J, leaving 10 bases between. This CDR3 is 13 amino acids long. Germline V gene sequence: CDR1 MNHNS, CDR2 SASEGT. The CDR3 protein is CASTELLTDTQYF. In DNA form, the CDR3 reads TGTGCCAGCACGGAGCTCCTCACAGATACGCAGTATTTT.

This chain joins TRBV4-2 and TRBJ2-1, with 8 bases fitting TRBD2. From germline, CDR1 is LGHNA and CDR2 YNFKEQ. The CDR3 sequence is 14 residues long. Unmatched junction bases numbered 4, after V lost 4 bases and J lost 5 bases. The CDR3 is CASSRSGGDNEQFF. As DNA, the CDR3 is TGTGCCAGCAGCCGCTCCGGGGGGGACAATGAGCAGTTCTTC.

The chain uses TRBV5-5 and TRBJ1-4; D is unresolved. The CDR3 sequence is 13 residues long. The germline V gene encodes CDR1 SGHKS and CDR2 YYEKEE (reference sequence). The ends were cut back, 4 bases at V and 4 bases at J, with 8 bases in the middle. CDR3 amino acids: CASSRSLNEKLFF. The CDR3 coding sequence is TGTGCCAGCAGCCGTTCCCTTAATGAAAAACTGTTTTTT.

V is TRBV6-5 and J is TRBJ2-1, with a weak D call TRBD1 (5 bases). Between the trimmed V and J ends, which lost 5 bases and 4 bases, there was a span of 9 bases. The CDR3 extends over 13 amino acids. CDR1 and CDR2 (germline): MNHEY, SVGAGI. CDR3 in amino acids: CASSSDSYNEQFF. The CDR3 DNA sequence: TGTGCCAGCAGTAGCGACAGTTACAATGAGCAGTTCTTC.

This clone was seen more than once but under ten times. The chain recombines TRBV5-4 with TRBJ2-7; TRBD1 is a possible D gene (5 bases). The CDR3 consists of 14 residues. The germline V gene encodes CDR1 SGHNT and CDR2 YYREEE (reference sequence). Trimming removed 1 base from V and 5 bases from J, with 13 bases in between. CDR3 in amino acids: CASSLKSGFNEQYF. The CDR3, as DNA: TGTGCCAGCAGCTTGAAGTCAGGGTTCAACGAGCAGTACTTC.